Each of the 23 T cell receptor beta chains below was sequenced from the same sample in a study of CD8 T cells in ankylosing spondylitis. TCRdb processed the 5' RACE reads anew with MiXCR; each CDR3 protein has one entry. In the table there are 200,000 to 250,000 distinct CDR3 sequences, roughly a tenth of which are singletons. Sequencing was carried out using blood, either unsorted or a sorted T cell fraction (not recorded which). The receptors here all came from a male donor with ankylosing spondylitis or in good health (not recorded which).

This clonotype showed up many times. The J gene is TRBJ2-2, the V gene TRBV3-1, with a weak D call TRBD2 (7 bases). This CDR3 region has 15 residues. V was pared by 6 bases and J by 5 bases, with 16 bases between. Germline V lookup: CDR1 LGHDT, CDR2 YNNKEL (reference sequence). The CDR3 reads CASSKAGAVTGELFF. The CDR3 nucleotides are TGTGCCAGCAGTAAGGCGGGGGCCGTAACCGGGGAGCTGTTTTTT.

In its sample, this clonotype was seen a few times. The rearrangement links TRBV29-1 to TRBJ2-1, with D perhaps TRBD2 (6 bases). Looked up from germline, CDR1 is SQVTM and CDR2 is ANQGSEA. CDR3 length: 13 residues. Trimming took 6 bases from V and 0 from J, leaving 9 bases between them. Written as DNA, the CDR3 is TGCAGCGTCGCGGGACGCTCCTACAATGAGCAGTTCTTC. Its protein product is CSVAGRSYNEQFF.

J is TRBJ2-1 and V is TRBV30; D not resolved. The CDR3 runs 14 residues. V lost 0 bases, J lost 0 bases, and 6 bases lay in between. Germline CDR1 reads GTSNPN; CDR2 reads SVGIG (reference sequence). The DNA for the CDR3 is TGTGCCTGGAGTGTAAGTGTCTCCTACAATGAGCAGTTCTTC. It yields the protein CAWSVSVSYNEQFF. Using reference TRBV30 and TRBJ2-1 for the parts outside the CDR3, the full variable domain is SQTIHQWPATLVQPVGSPLSLECTVEGTSNPNLYWYRQAAGRGLQLLFYSVGIGQISSEVPQNLSASRPQDRQFILSSKKLLLSDSGFYLCAWSVSVSYNEQFFGPGTRLTVL.

At least ten counts were recorded for this clonotype. The chain combines TRBV29-1 with TRBJ1-2, with D possibly matching TRBD1 (5 bases). CDR3 length equals 13 residues. Germline V CDR1 and CDR2: SQVTM, ANQGSEA. The V and J ends lost 8 bases and 6 bases respectively, with 19 bases between them. The CDR3, as DNA: TGCAGCACTAATGGGGGGACTTGGGATGGCTACACCTTC. It translates to CSTNGGTWDGYTF.

In its sample, this clonotype was seen many times. This sequence joins TRBV6-5 and TRBJ2-7; D is possibly TRBD1 (5 bases). Trimming removed 4 bases from V and 0 bases from J, with 13 bases in between. This CDR3 spans 15 amino acids. Germline V lookup: CDR1 MNHEY, CDR2 SVGAGI. CDR3 amino acids: CASSFTTDISYEQYF. CDR3 DNA sequence: TGTGCCAGCAGTTTCACGACAGATATCTCCTACGAGCAGTACTTC.

V usage is TRBV4-2 and J usage is TRBJ2-5, with unresolved D. The CDR3 loop spans 15 amino acids. V dropped 3 bases and J dropped 2 bases, with 13 bases sitting between them. The germline CDR1 and CDR2 sequences are LGHNA and YNFKEQ. The CDR3 region is CASSHPGVNQETQYF. As DNA, the CDR3 is TGTGCCAGCAGCCATCCGGGCGTCAATCAAGAGACCCAGTACTTC.

In this sample, this clonotype turned up many times. V gene TRBV14 combines with J gene TRBJ2-7; D remains unclear. V lost 1 base, J lost 4 bases, and 17 bases lay in between. This CDR3 is 16 amino acids long. The germline V gene has CDR1 SGHDN and CDR2 FVKESK. The CDR3 sequence: CASSQALIGQSYEQYF. The CDR3, as DNA: TGTGCCAGCAGCCAAGCATTAATCGGTCAGAGTTACGAGCAGTACTTC. Filled out from reference TRBV14 and TRBJ2-7, the complete variable domain reads EAGVTQFPSHSVIEKGQTVTLRCDPISGHDNLYWYRRVMGKEIKFLLHFVKESKQDESGMPNNRFLAERTGGTYSTLKVQPAELEDSGVYFCASSQALIGQSYEQYFGPGTRLTVT.

This chain joins TRBV7-2 and TRBJ1-2; 7 positions match TRBD1. Germline CDR1 and CDR2: SGHTA and FQGNSA. V shed 0 bases, J shed 6 bases, and the junction held 4 bases outside the gene matches. This CDR3 is built from 14 residues. CDR3 region: CASSLARQGDGYTF. As DNA, the CDR3 is TGTGCCAGCAGCTTAGCCCGACAGGGCGATGGCTACACCTTC.

The table lists this clonotype with many counts. This chain joins TRBV9 and TRBJ2-3; 10 nucleotides match TRBD1. The junction had 3 bases not matched to a gene; V was cut back by 4 bases and J by 1 base. This CDR3 contains 15 residues. Germline V gene lookup returns CDR1 SGDLS and CDR2 YYNGEE. This CDR3 is CASSPGTGGTDTQYF. DNA of the CDR3: TGTGCCAGCAGCCCTGGGACAGGGGGCACAGATACGCAGTATTTT.

Many counts were recorded for this clonotype. This chain connects TRBV29-1 to TRBJ2-4; possibly TRBD2 for D (7 bases). This CDR3 is built from 16 residues. The germline V gene encodes CDR1 SQVTM and CDR2 ANQGSEA. The V gene lost 2 bases and the J gene lost 0 bases, with 14 bases spanning the gap. The CDR3 DNA is TGCAGCGTTGAACCCCCGGGGGGCCGAGCCAAAAACATTCAGTACTTC. As protein: CSVEPPGGRAKNIQYF. Drawing the rest from reference TRBV29-1 and TRBJ2-4, the complete variable domain is SAVISQKPSRDICQRGTSLTIQCQVDSQVTMMFWYRQQPGQSLTLIATANQGSEATYESGFVIDKFPISRPNLTFSTLTVSNMSPEDSSIYLCSVEPPGGRAKNIQYFGAGTRLSVL.

This clonotype has at least ten counts. V usage is TRBV5-4 and J usage is TRBJ2-1, with TRBD2 identical over 13 bases. J was trimmed by 10 bases and V by 2 bases; bases with no gene match: 9. Germline values: CDR1 SGHNT, CDR2 YYREEE (reference sequence). This CDR3 contains 16 residues. The CDR3 DNA reads as TGTGCCAGCAGCTTCTGGACTAGCGGGGGCCGGGAGGAGCAGTTCTTC. As protein: CASSFWTSGGREEQFF.

CDR3 DNA: TGTGCCAGCATATCGAGCGGGGGGGCCGATTACGAGCAGTACTTC. Amino acids: CASISSGGADYEQYF. The chain links TRBV6-2 or TRBV6-3 to TRBJ2-7; 10 bases align to TRBD2. This CDR3 contains 15 residues. The germline gives CDR1 MNHEY, CDR2 SVGEGT. Trimming removed 7 bases from V and 4 bases from J; junction bases left unmatched: 10.

This clonotype showed up many times. The chain's CDR3 is CASSVATAGSGNTIYF. The CDR3 coding sequence is TGTGCCAGCAGCGTAGCTACGGCAGGCTCTGGAAACACCATATATTTT. The chain is built from TRBV9 and TRBJ1-3; D call uncertain. CDR1 SGDLS and CDR2 YYNGEE come from the germline V gene. This CDR3 region has 16 residues. Between the trimmed V and J ends, which lost 0 bases and 0 bases, there was a span of 10 bases. Drawing the rest from reference TRBV9 and TRBJ1-3, the complete variable domain is DSGVTQTPKHLITATGQRVTLRCSPRSGDLSVYWYQQSLDQGLQFLIQYYNGEERAKGNILERFSAQQFPDLHSELNLSSLELGDSALYFCASSVATAGSGNTIYFGEGSWLTVV.

Note on this clonotype: Possible read error: a much larger clone is one base away. The chain uses TRBV10-3 and TRBJ2-3; D is uncertain. Germline CDR1 ENHRY, CDR2 SYGVKD. V shed 6 bases and J shed 4 bases, with 17 bases lying between them. This CDR3 spans 15 amino acids. CDR3 protein: CAIRSDTGESDTQYF. The DNA for the CDR3 is TGTGCCATCAGGTCCGACACGGGTGAATCAGATACGCAGTATTTT.

This clonotype was counted ten times or more. The rearrangement joins TRBV4-2 to TRBJ2-7; D uncertain. Germline assignment: CDR1 LGHNA and CDR2 YNFKEQ. The CDR3 has 13 amino acids. V lost 0 bases to trimming and J lost 2 bases, with 5 bases between them. CDR3 protein: CASSQDLAYEQYF. The CDR3 nucleotides are TGTGCCAGCAGCCAAGACTTAGCCTACGAGCAGTACTTC.

This clonotype showed up many times. The gene calls are TRBV12-3 or TRBV12-4 and TRBJ2-2; D is perhaps TRBD2 (6 bases). V lost 7 bases and J 5 bases, leaving 14 bases between the germline ends. CDR3 length: 14 amino acids. CDR3 coding DNA: TGTGCCAGCATTCTCGGGAGAAGGACCGGGGAGCTGTTTTTT. It codes for CASILGRRTGELFF.

This sequence joins TRBV2 and TRBJ2-7; TRBD1 matches at 9 bases. The junction had 6 bases not matched to a gene; V was cut back by 10 bases and J by 2 bases. This CDR3 spans 13 amino acids. Germline CDR1 SNHLY, CDR2 FYNNEI. CDR3 in amino acids: CATGTGNAYEQYF. The CDR3 DNA is TGTGCCACCGGGACAGGGAACGCCTACGAGCAGTACTTC.

This clonotype was seen repeatedly, ten times or more. The V and J genes are TRBV27 and TRBJ2-7; D uncertain. The germline V gene has CDR1 MNHEY and CDR2 SMNVEV (reference sequence). Trimming shortened V by 2 bases and J by 2 bases, and 7 bases separated the two germline ends. The CDR3 length is 13 residues. The CDR3 here is CASSLNSPYEQYF. The CDR3 nucleotides read TGTGCCAGCAGTTTAAACAGTCCCTACGAGCAGTACTTC.

V and J are TRBV18 and TRBJ2-7, with D possibly TRBD2 on 5 matching bases. Trimming took 3 bases from V and 2 from J, leaving 11 bases between them. The CDR3 has 14 amino acids. Germline V lookup: CDR1 KGHSH, CDR2 LQKENI. The CDR3 nucleotides read TGTGCCAGCTCACCTTCAGGACTCGCCTACGAGCAGTACTTC. Protein sequence: CASSPSGLAYEQYF. The full variable domain, rest sourced from reference TRBV18 and TRBJ2-7, is NAGVMQNPRHLVRRRGQEARLRCSPMKGHSHVYWYRQLPEEGLKFMVYLQKENIIDESGMPKERFSAEFPKEGPSILRIQQVVRGDSAAYFCASSPSGLAYEQYFGPGTRLTVT.

For this clonotype: This sequence may be a read error, since a much larger clone differs from it by one base. The chain links TRBV4-1 to TRBJ2-7; 8 nucleotides align to TRBD1. Trimming removed 0 bases from V and 5 bases from J; junction bases left unmatched: 9. The V gene's germline CDR1 is MGHRA and CDR2 YSYEKL. This CDR3 is built from 16 residues. The CDR3 protein is CASSQEGDYRGNEQYF. As DNA, the CDR3 is TGCGCCAGCAGCCAAGAGGGAGACTACAGGGGGAACGAGCAGTACTTC.

A few counts support this clonotype. The chain joins TRBV5-1 to TRBJ1-2; TRBD1 matches 10 bases. This CDR3 spans 16 amino acids. Germline V gene data show CDR1 as SGHRS and CDR2 as YFSETQ. Germline trimming cut 2 bases from V and 6 bases from J; bases unmatched to any gene: 10. The CDR3 sequence is CASSLGSRQGANGYTF. In DNA, the CDR3 is TGCGCCAGCAGCTTAGGATCCAGACAGGGGGCGAATGGCTACACCTTC. Together with reference TRBV5-1 and TRBJ1-2, the CDR3 gives the full variable domain: KAGVTQTPRYLIKTRGQQVTLSCSPISGHRSVSWYQQTPGQGLQFLFEYFSETQRNKGNFPGRFSGRQFSNSRSEMNVSTLELGDSALYLCASSLGSRQGANGYTFGSGTRLTVV.

The table lists this clonotype with many counts. The chain joins TRBV20-1 to TRBJ2-3; D is unclear. The V and J ends lost 2 bases and 0 bases respectively, with 15 bases between them. CDR3 size: 16 residues. Germline values: CDR1 DFQATT, CDR2 SNEGSKA (reference sequence). CDR3 in DNA: TGCAGTGCTAGAAGGGCCTCCGGCGTCAGCACAGATACGCAGTATTTT. This sequence encodes CSARRASGVSTDTQYF.

There are many counts of this clonotype. V is TRBV29-1 and J is TRBJ2-4; 7 bases agree with TRBD1. Germline V lookup: CDR1 SQVTM, CDR2 ANQGSEA. The CDR3 has 17 amino acids. With 2 bases clipped from V and 0 bases from J, the junction kept 10 bases outside the gene matches. The CDR3 here is CSVETWDSPIAKNIQYF. The DNA for the CDR3 is TGCAGCGTTGAAACATGGGACAGTCCTATAGCCAAAAACATTCAGTACTTC.